This T cell receptor beta chain was sequenced for a study of blood T cell repertoires in COVID-19. Study-level information: COVID-19 samples, acute and convalescent, were from the United States, Italy and Spain.

The CDR3 runs to 12 residues. Germline CDR1 and CDR2: LGHDT and YNNKEL (reference sequence). Deletions cut 6 bases from V and 2 bases from J, with 7 bases between. Only in-frame clones appear in the TCRdb table, and some are missing; sequencing was by immunoSEQ multiplex PCR. This table has roughly 41,000 clones, around 87% appearing once. The TCR originated in a human donor in a cohort sampled during active COVID-19. This chain uses TRBV3-1 (or the pseudogene TRBV3-2) with TRBJ1-1; no clear D gene. The specimen was peripheral blood. CDR3 nucleotides: TGTGCCAGCAGAAGAGTTAACACTGAAGCTTTCTTT. Protein sequence: CASRRVNTEAFF.